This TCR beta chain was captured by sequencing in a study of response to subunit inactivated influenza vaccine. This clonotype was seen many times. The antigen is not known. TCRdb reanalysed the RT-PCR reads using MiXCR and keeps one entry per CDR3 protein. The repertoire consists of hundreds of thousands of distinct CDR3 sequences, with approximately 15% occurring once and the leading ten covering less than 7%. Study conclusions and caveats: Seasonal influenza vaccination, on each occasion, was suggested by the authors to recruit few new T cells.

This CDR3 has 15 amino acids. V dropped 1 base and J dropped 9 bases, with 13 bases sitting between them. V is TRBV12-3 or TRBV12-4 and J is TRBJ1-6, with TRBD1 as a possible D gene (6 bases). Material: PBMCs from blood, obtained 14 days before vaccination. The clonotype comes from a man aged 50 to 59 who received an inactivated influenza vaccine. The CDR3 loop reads CASSLVRGLVSPLHF. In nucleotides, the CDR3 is TGTGCCAGCAGTTTAGTTCGGGGGCTCGTTTCACCCCTCCACTTT.